Sequencing of this T cell receptor beta chain was carried out in a study of OX40 agonist ivuxolimab in advanced cancers. Germline V CDR1 and CDR2: SGDLS, YYNGEE. There are 15 residues in the CDR3. Trimming left V 3 bases short and J 3 bases short, with 12 bases between. With baseline, cycle 4 day 1, and cycle 7 day 1 as timepoints, blood was sampled. The method was immunoSEQ multiplex PCR; TCRdb's version includes in-frame clones alone and lacks a portion of them. The sample gives some 85,000 clones, roughly 90% of which show up once; around 0.3% is in the top ten. The clonotype comes from an adult with an advanced solid tumor such as melanoma, head and neck, liver or kidney cancer. The sequenced sample was CD4+ or CD8+ T cells sorted from blood, obtained in a trial of the OX40 agonist ivuxolimab. This chain joins TRBV9 and TRBJ2-2, with D perhaps given as TRBD1 or TRBD2 (5 bases each). The CDR3 nucleotides read TGTGCCAGCAGCGCGGTCGAGGGGCACACCGGGGAGCTGTTTTTT. Translation gives CASSAVEGHTGELFF.